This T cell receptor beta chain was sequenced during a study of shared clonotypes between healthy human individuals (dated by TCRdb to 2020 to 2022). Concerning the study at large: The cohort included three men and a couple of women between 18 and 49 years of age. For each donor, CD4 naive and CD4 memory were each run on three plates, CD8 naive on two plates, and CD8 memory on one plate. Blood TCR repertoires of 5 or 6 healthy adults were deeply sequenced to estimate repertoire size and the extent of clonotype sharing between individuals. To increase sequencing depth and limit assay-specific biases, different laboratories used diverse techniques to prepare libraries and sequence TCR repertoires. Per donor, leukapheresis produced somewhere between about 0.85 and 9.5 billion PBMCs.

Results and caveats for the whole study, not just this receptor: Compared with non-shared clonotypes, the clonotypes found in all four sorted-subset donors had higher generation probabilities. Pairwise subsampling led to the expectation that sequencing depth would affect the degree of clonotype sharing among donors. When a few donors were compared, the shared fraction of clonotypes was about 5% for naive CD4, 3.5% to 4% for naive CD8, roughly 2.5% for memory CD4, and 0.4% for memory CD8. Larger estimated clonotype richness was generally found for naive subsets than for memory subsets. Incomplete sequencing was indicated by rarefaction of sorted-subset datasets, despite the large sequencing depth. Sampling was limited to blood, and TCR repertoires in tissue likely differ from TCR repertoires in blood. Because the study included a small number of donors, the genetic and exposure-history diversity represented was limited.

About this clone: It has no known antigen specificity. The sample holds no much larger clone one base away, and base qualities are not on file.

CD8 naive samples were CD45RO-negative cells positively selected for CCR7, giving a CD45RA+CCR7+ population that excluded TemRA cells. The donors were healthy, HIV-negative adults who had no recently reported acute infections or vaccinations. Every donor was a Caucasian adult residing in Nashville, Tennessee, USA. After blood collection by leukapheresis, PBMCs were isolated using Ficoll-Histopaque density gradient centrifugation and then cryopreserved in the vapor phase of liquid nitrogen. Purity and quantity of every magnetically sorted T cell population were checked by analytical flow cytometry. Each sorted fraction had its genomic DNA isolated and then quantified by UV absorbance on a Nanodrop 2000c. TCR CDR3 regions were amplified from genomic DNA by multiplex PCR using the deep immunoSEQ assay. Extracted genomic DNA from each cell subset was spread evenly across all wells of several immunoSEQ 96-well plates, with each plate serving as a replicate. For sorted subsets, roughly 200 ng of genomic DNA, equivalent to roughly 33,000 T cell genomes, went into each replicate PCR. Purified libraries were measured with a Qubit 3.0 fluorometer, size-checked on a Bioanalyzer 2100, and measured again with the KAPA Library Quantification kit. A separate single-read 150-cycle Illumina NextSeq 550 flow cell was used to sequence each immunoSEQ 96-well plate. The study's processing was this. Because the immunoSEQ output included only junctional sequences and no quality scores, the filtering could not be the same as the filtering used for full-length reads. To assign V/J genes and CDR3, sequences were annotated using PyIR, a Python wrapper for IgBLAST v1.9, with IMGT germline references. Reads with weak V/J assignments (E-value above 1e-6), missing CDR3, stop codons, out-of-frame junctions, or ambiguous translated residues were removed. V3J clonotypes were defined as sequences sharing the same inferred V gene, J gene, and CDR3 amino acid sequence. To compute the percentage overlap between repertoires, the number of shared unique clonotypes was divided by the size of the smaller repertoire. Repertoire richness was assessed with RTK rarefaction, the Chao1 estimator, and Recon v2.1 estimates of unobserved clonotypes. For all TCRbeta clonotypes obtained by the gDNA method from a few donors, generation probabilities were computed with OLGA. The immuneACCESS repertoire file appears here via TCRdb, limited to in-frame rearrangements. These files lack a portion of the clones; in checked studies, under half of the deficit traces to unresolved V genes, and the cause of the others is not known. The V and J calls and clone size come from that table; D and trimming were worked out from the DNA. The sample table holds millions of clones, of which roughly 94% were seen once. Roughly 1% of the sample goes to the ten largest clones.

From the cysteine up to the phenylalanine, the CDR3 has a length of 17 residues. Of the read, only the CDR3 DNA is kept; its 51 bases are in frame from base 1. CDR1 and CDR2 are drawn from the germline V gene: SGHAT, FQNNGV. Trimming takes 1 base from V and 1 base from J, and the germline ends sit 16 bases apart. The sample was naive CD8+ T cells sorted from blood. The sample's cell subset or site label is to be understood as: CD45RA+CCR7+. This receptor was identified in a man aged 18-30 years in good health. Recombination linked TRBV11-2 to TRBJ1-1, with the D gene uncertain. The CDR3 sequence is CASSLGAASWTNTEAFF. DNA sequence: TGTGCCAGCAGCTTAGGGGCCGCCTCCTGGACGAACACTGAAGCTTTCTTT.